This section outlines one TCR beta chain sequence together with its context. The antigen is undetermined. The source of the sample is a study of cytomegalovirus exposure and HLA in healthy donors. The study ran its PCR with 60 Vbeta and 13 Jbeta primers. The assay was immunoSEQ multiplex PCR, and TCRdb's table has in-frame clones only and misses some. The repertoire holds about 98,000 clones, with about 80% as singletons. Study-wide findings and caveats: A classifier reportedly called cytomegalovirus status with high sensitivity and specificity. There were several of the most significant clusters that appeared linked to common viral pathogens in a later analysis. Later on, an analysis showed TCR association rates differing by HLA locus, with DRB1 the most and HLA-C the fewest. An observed cluster of highly shared sequence variants was recorded as a likely sequencing artifact.

Germline loops: CDR1 MGHRA, CDR2 YSYEKL. The ends lost 4 bases at V and 9 bases at J; junction bases unmatched: 6. The CDR3 runs 14 residues. Sequencing input: PBMCs. The clonotype originates from a female donor in good health and CMV-seropositive. This rearrangement joins TRBV4-1 to TRBJ1-5; 10 bases line up with TRBD1. CDR3 sequence (DNA): TGCGCCAGCAGCCCCGTGACAGGGGGCCGGCCCCAGCATTTT. Translation gives CASSPVTGGRPQHF.